The sequence of this T cell receptor (beta chain) was determined in a study of neoadjuvant anti-PD-1 for oral cavity cancer. Study as a whole: Before surgery, most patients got three to four biweekly 3 mg/kg nivolumab doses. Patients without progression got a fourth dose around day 43.

Germline CDR1 reads SGHRS; CDR2 reads YFSETQ. The CDR3 length is 15 residues. V was shortened by 4 bases and J by 5 bases, with 15 bases between the two germline ends. This clone is a singleton in its sample. The antigen is unknown. As for time point: after neoadjuvant nivolumab, at surgical resection. PBMCs were not maintained or expanded in culture before analysis. Assay used: immunoSEQ multiplex PCR; TCRdb lists only in-frame clones, some missing. The sample has around 67,000 clones, less than 90% seen once. General observations from the study: Each response group had just a few patients in TCR analyses.

This material consisted of PBMCs, taken after nivolumab (anti-PD-1) treatment. This chain links TRBV5-1 with TRBJ1-4; D is undetermined. The TCR originated in a person between 40 and 85 years old with oral cavity squamous cell carcinoma. DNA of the CDR3: TGCGCCAGCAGCCCACGACCAGAGGGAAATGAAAAACTGTTTTTT. Translating gives CASSPRPEGNEKLFF.